This entry concerns a single T cell receptor beta chain. Its antigen is not identified. Clones were sequenced by immunoSEQ multiplex PCR, and TCRdb holds only the in-frame ones, with some missing. The sample consists of some 66,000 clones, over 75% of them appearing once. CDR1 is MDHEN, CDR2 SYDVKM, per germline. The CDR3 has 13 residues. V was trimmed by 5 bases and J by 4 bases, leaving 12 bases between them. This sample was included in a study of OX40 agonist ivuxolimab in advanced cancers. Findings and limits, study-wide: In CD8+ T cells, expanded clones were on average more numerous than in CD4+.

The source was CD4+ or CD8+ T cells sorted from blood, collected in a trial of the OX40 agonist ivuxolimab. The sequence came from an adult with an advanced solid tumor such as melanoma, head and neck, liver or kidney cancer. The J gene is TRBJ2-7, the V gene TRBV28; a weak D match, TRBD1 (5 bases). CDR3 loop: CASSRTLPYEQYV. CDR3 in DNA: TGTGCCAGCAGTCGGACATTACCTTACGAGCAGTACGTC.